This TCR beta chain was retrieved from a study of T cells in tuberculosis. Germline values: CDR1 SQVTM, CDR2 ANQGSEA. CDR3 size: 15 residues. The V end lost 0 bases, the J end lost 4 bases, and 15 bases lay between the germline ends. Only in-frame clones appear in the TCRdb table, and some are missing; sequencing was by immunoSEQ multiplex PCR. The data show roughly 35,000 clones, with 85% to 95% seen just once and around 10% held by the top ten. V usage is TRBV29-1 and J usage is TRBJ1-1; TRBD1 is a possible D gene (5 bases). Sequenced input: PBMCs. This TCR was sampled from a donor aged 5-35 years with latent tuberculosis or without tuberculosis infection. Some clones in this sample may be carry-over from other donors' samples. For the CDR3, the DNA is TGCAGCGTTGAAGATATTGGGGGGGTTAGCACTGAAGCTTTCTTT. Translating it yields CSVEDIGGVSTEAFF.